Listed below are T cell receptor beta chains from one sample, sequenced in a study of cytomegalovirus exposure and HLA in healthy donors. Assay used: immunoSEQ multiplex PCR; TCRdb lists only in-frame clones, some missing. The sample contains 80,000 to 95,000 clones, 80% to 90% of which appear only once. Sample: PBMCs. The source is a woman between 18 and 30 years old in good health and CMV-seropositive. CDR3s include the opening cysteine and the closing phenylalanine or tryptophan. D genes are given only for firm matches. Clone size is stated in some rows and not others, as once, few, many or a class when expanded.

d_gene: -; j_gene: TRBJ2-3; abundance: -; len: 16; v_gene: TRBV7-2; CDR3nt: TGTGCCAGCAGCTCGATTTGGGATTCCAGGGGAAATGCGCAGTATTTT; CDR3aa: CASSSIWDSRGNAQYF
d_gene: -; j_gene: TRBJ2-7; abundance: few; len: 13; v_gene: TRBV4-2; CDR3nt: TGTGCCAGCAGCCAAGATCTGAACTGGGAGCAGTACTTC; CDR3aa: CASSQDLNWEQYF
d_gene: TRBD2; j_gene: TRBJ2-5; abundance: -; len: 15; v_gene: TRBV5-6; CDR3nt: TGTGCCAGCAGCTCGGCGGGACTAGCGGGGGAGACCCAGTACTTC; CDR3aa: CASSSAGLAGETQYF
d_gene: -; j_gene: TRBJ2-3; abundance: -; len: 15; v_gene: TRBV25-1; CDR3nt: TGTGCCAGCAGTGATGATGGCCCACCCACAGATACGCAGTATTTT; CDR3aa: CASSDDGPPTDTQYF
d_gene: TRBD1; j_gene: TRBJ1-6; abundance: -; len: 15; v_gene: TRBV28; CDR3nt: TGTGCCAGCAGTATCACCGGGACAGATAATTCACCCCTCCACTTT; CDR3aa: CASSITGTDNSPLHF
d_gene: TRBD1; j_gene: TRBJ1-1; abundance: -; len: 17; v_gene: TRBV7-9; CDR3nt: TGTGCCAGCAGCTTGGAAGGAAGCAGGGGGCGGGACACTGAAGCTTTCTTT; CDR3aa: CASSLEGSRGRDTEAFF
d_gene: TRBD2; j_gene: TRBJ2-1; abundance: -; len: 14; v_gene: TRBV15; CDR3nt: TGTGCCACCAGCGAAATCGGGACTACCAATGAGCAGTTCTTC; CDR3aa: CATSEIGTTNEQFF
d_gene: -; j_gene: TRBJ2-7; abundance: -; len: 14; v_gene: TRBV5-6; CDR3nt: TGTGCCAGCAGCTTCGACTATTCAACTTACGAGCAGTACTTC; CDR3aa: CASSFDYSTYEQYF
d_gene: -; j_gene: TRBJ1-2; abundance: -; len: 12; v_gene: TRBV5-1; CDR3nt: TGCGCCAGCAGCACATCCGGGGGTGGCTACACCTTC; CDR3aa: CASSTSGGGYTF
d_gene: TRBD1; j_gene: TRBJ1-3; abundance: -; len: 16; v_gene: TRBV7-6; CDR3nt: TGTGCCAGCAGCGGTTCCGGGACAGGGGCTGGAAACACCATATATTTT; CDR3aa: CASSGSGTGAGNTIYF
d_gene: -; j_gene: TRBJ1-6; abundance: -; len: 15; v_gene: TRBV6-1; CDR3nt: TGTGCCAGCAGTGAAGGGTCGGGGGTAGAGTCACCCCTCCACTTT; CDR3aa: CASSEGSGVESPLHF
d_gene: TRBD2; j_gene: TRBJ2-5; abundance: -; len: 16; v_gene: TRBV25-1; CDR3nt: TGTGCCAGCAGTGAGTCAGCGGGACTAGCGGGAGAGACCCAGTACTTC; CDR3aa: CASSESAGLAGETQYF
d_gene: TRBD2; j_gene: TRBJ2-1; abundance: -; len: 15; v_gene: TRBV29-1; CDR3nt: TGCAGCGCGCCCGGACTAGCGGGAGGGCCCTATGAGCAGTTCTTC; CDR3aa: CSAPGLAGGPYEQFF
d_gene: -; j_gene: TRBJ1-2; abundance: -; len: 17; v_gene: TRBV9; CDR3nt: TGTGCCAGCAGCGCGAGAGCCCCCAACAGGGAGAACTATGGCTACACCTTC; CDR3aa: CASSARAPNRENYGYTF
d_gene: TRBD2; j_gene: TRBJ2-2; abundance: -; len: 15; v_gene: TRBV25-1; CDR3nt: TGTGCCAGCAGTGAAGGCCTAGCGGGGCACGGGGAGCTGTTTTTT; CDR3aa: CASSEGLAGHGELFF
d_gene: -; j_gene: TRBJ2-2; abundance: -; len: 14; v_gene: TRBV19; CDR3nt: TGTGCCAGTAGTGCAAAGACAGAGACCGGGGAGCTGTTTTTT; CDR3aa: CASSAKTETGELFF
d_gene: -; j_gene: TRBJ2-3; abundance: -; len: 11; v_gene: TRBV6-6; CDR3nt: TGTGCCAGCAGTAACGGAGATACGCAGTATTTT; CDR3aa: CASSNGDTQYF
d_gene: TRBD1; j_gene: TRBJ1-5; abundance: -; len: 16; v_gene: TRBV2; CDR3nt: TGTGCCAGCAGTGGACAGGGGGCTTGGAGCAATCAGCCCCAGCATTTT; CDR3aa: CASSGQGAWSNQPQHF
d_gene: TRBD2; j_gene: TRBJ2-7; abundance: -; len: 17; v_gene: TRBV2; CDR3nt: TGTGCCAGCCCACCGGGACTAGCGGGAAACCCTACGCTCGAGCAGTACTTC; CDR3aa: CASPPGLAGNPTLEQYF
d_gene: TRBD1; j_gene: TRBJ2-7; abundance: -; len: 15; v_gene: TRBV5-4; CDR3nt: TGTGCCAGCAGCCCCGGACAGGTGCCGTCCTACGAGCAGTACTTC; CDR3aa: CASSPGQVPSYEQYF
d_gene: -; j_gene: TRBJ1-1; abundance: -; len: 17; v_gene: TRBV4-1; CDR3nt: TGCGCCAGCAGCCAAGATAATTTAAGGAGAGTAGACACTGAAGCTTTCTTT; CDR3aa: CASSQDNLRRVDTEAFF
d_gene: -; j_gene: TRBJ2-3; abundance: -; len: 13; v_gene: TRBV5-1; CDR3nt: TGCGCCAGCAGCTTAGGGGGCACAGATACGCAGTATTTT; CDR3aa: CASSLGGTDTQYF
d_gene: -; j_gene: TRBJ1-5; abundance: -; len: 14; v_gene: TRBV19; CDR3nt: TGTGCCACCCGACGGACAGATAGCAATCAGCCCCAGCATTTT; CDR3aa: CATRRTDSNQPQHF
d_gene: TRBD2; j_gene: TRBJ2-7; abundance: -; len: 14; v_gene: TRBV5-4; CDR3nt: TGTGCCAGCAGCTTGGGACTAGCGCCCTACGAGCAGTACTTC; CDR3aa: CASSLGLAPYEQYF
d_gene: -; j_gene: TRBJ1-5; abundance: -; len: 14; v_gene: TRBV19; CDR3nt: TGTGCCAGTATTTCAGGGGTACGCAATCAGCCCCAGCATTTT; CDR3aa: CASISGVRNQPQHF
d_gene: -; j_gene: TRBJ2-6; abundance: -; len: 16; v_gene: TRBV5-1; CDR3nt: TGCGCCAGCATGGGCAGTTACTTCTCTGGGGCCAACGTCCTGACTTTC; CDR3aa: CASMGSYFSGANVLTF
d_gene: TRBD1; j_gene: TRBJ1-2; abundance: -; len: 15; v_gene: TRBV19; CDR3nt: TGTGCCAGTAGTACTAACAGGGGGGGGAACTATGGCTACACCTTC; CDR3aa: CASSTNRGGNYGYTF
d_gene: TRBD1; j_gene: TRBJ1-5; abundance: -; len: 14; v_gene: TRBV6-5; CDR3nt: TGTGCCAGCAGTGACGGACAGGGAGATCAGCCCCAGCATTTT; CDR3aa: CASSDGQGDQPQHF
d_gene: -; j_gene: TRBJ1-1; abundance: few; len: 8; v_gene: TRBV20-1; CDR3nt: TGCAGTGCTAGTGTTACTTTCTTT; CDR3aa: CSASVTFF
d_gene: -; j_gene: TRBJ2-7; abundance: -; len: 16; v_gene: TRBV9; CDR3nt: TGTGCCAGCAGCCAGGGAACGGGGCAGGGGCAGGGCGAGCAGTACTTC; CDR3aa: CASSQGTGQGQGEQYF
d_gene: -; j_gene: TRBJ2-3; abundance: once; len: 13; v_gene: TRBV4-2; CDR3nt: TGTGCCAGCAGCCCAGACAACACAGATACGCAGTATTTT; CDR3aa: CASSPDNTDTQYF
d_gene: TRBD1; j_gene: TRBJ1-5; abundance: -; len: 15; v_gene: TRBV16; CDR3nt: TGTGCCAGCAGCCTAACCGGGACAGGGGAGCAGCCCCAGCATTTT; CDR3aa: CASSLTGTGEQPQHF
d_gene: TRBD1; j_gene: TRBJ2-7; abundance: few; len: 16; v_gene: TRBV4-1; CDR3nt: TGCGCCAGCAGCCAAGGGACCGGGACAGGGGGTTCCGAGCAGTACTTC; CDR3aa: CASSQGTGTGGSEQYF
d_gene: -; j_gene: TRBJ1-2; abundance: -; len: 14; v_gene: TRBV29-1; CDR3nt: TGCAGCGTTTCCACAGGCCCCAATAACTATGGCTACACCTTC; CDR3aa: CSVSTGPNNYGYTF
d_gene: -; j_gene: TRBJ1-1; abundance: -; len: 14; v_gene: TRBV7-9; CDR3nt: TGTGCCAGCAGCTTAGTGGTGGGGGCCGGGGAAGCTTTCTTT; CDR3aa: CASSLVVGAGEAFF
d_gene: -; j_gene: TRBJ2-5; abundance: -; len: 16; v_gene: TRBV4-1; CDR3nt: TGCGCCAGCAGCCAAGATCCCGGACTACGCCAAGAGACCCAGTACTTC; CDR3aa: CASSQDPGLRQETQYF
d_gene: TRBD1; j_gene: TRBJ1-1; abundance: -; len: 16; v_gene: TRBV5-6; CDR3nt: TGTGCCAGCAGCTTGGACGTCAGGGGGGAGAACACTGAAGCTTTCTTT; CDR3aa: CASSLDVRGENTEAFF
d_gene: TRBD2; j_gene: TRBJ2-5; abundance: -; len: 13; v_gene: TRBV2; CDR3nt: TGTGCCACCGCCGGGACTAGCCAAGAGACCCAGTACTTC; CDR3aa: CATAGTSQETQYF
d_gene: -; j_gene: TRBJ2-2; abundance: -; len: 14; v_gene: TRBV15; CDR3nt: TGTGCCACCAGCAGACGAACTCACACCGGGGAGCTGTTTTTT; CDR3aa: CATSRRTHTGELFF
d_gene: TRBD1; j_gene: TRBJ1-5; abundance: -; len: 15; v_gene: TRBV6-5; CDR3nt: TGTGCCAGCAGTTTGGGGACAGGAGCTAATCAGCCCCAGCATTTT; CDR3aa: CASSLGTGANQPQHF
d_gene: TRBD1; j_gene: TRBJ1-2; abundance: -; len: 17; v_gene: TRBV5-6; CDR3nt: TGTGCCAGCAGCTTGGGAAATACAGGGGCTTATAACTATGGCTACACCTTC; CDR3aa: CASSLGNTGAYNYGYTF
d_gene: TRBD1; j_gene: TRBJ1-2; abundance: -; len: 15; v_gene: TRBV25-1; CDR3nt: TGTGCCAGCAGTGAGTCAACAGGGGCCTCCTATGGCTACACCTTC; CDR3aa: CASSESTGASYGYTF
d_gene: TRBD1; j_gene: TRBJ2-1; abundance: -; len: 13; v_gene: TRBV4-1; CDR3nt: TGCGCCAGCAGCTACACAGGGGGATATGAGCAGTTCTTC; CDR3aa: CASSYTGGYEQFF
d_gene: -; j_gene: TRBJ2-7; abundance: -; len: 14; v_gene: TRBV27; CDR3nt: TGTGCCAGCAGTTTATCTATCCCACCGGACGAGCAGTACTTC; CDR3aa: CASSLSIPPDEQYF
d_gene: TRBD1; j_gene: TRBJ2-7; abundance: -; len: 14; v_gene: TRBV7-9; CDR3nt: TGTGCCAGCAGTCCGACAGGGGCTCCCTACGAGCAGTACTTC; CDR3aa: CASSPTGAPYEQYF
d_gene: -; j_gene: TRBJ2-5; abundance: -; len: 16; v_gene: TRBV5-1; CDR3nt: TGCGCCAGCAGCTTGTCGTATTTGGTTGGAGAGGGAACCCAGTACTTC; CDR3aa: CASSLSYLVGEGTQYF
d_gene: TRBD2; j_gene: TRBJ2-1; abundance: -; len: 16; v_gene: TRBV6-4; CDR3nt: TGTGCCAGCAGTCCGACCGAAGGTAGCGGGGACAATGAGCAGTTCTTC; CDR3aa: CASSPTEGSGDNEQFF
d_gene: TRBD1; j_gene: TRBJ2-6; abundance: once; len: 17; v_gene: TRBV7-9; CDR3nt: TGTGCCAGCAGCCAGACCGACGACAGGGTTGGGGCCAACGTCCTGACTTTC; CDR3aa: CASSQTDDRVGANVLTF
d_gene: TRBD1; j_gene: TRBJ1-5; abundance: -; len: 18; v_gene: TRBV13; CDR3nt: TGTGCCAGCAGCTTCCCCGCCGGGACAGGGAACGGCAATCAGCCCCAGCATTTT; CDR3aa: CASSFPAGTGNGNQPQHF
d_gene: -; j_gene: TRBJ1-5; abundance: -; len: 16; v_gene: TRBV5-6; CDR3nt: TGTGCCAGCAGCCAGAAGCCGGGAAATAGCAATCAGCCCCAGCATTTT; CDR3aa: CASSQKPGNSNQPQHF
d_gene: TRBD1; j_gene: TRBJ1-5; abundance: -; len: 18; v_gene: TRBV18; CDR3nt: TGTGCCAGCTCCCGAGGACAGGGGGTTTTTCCTAGCAATCAGCCCCAGCATTTT; CDR3aa: CASSRGQGVFPSNQPQHF
d_gene: -; j_gene: TRBJ1-1; abundance: many; len: 15; v_gene: TRBV5-1; CDR3nt: TGCGCCAGCAGCTTGGGAAGCCCTTGGAACACTGAAGCTTTCTTT; CDR3aa: CASSLGSPWNTEAFF
d_gene: -; j_gene: TRBJ2-7; abundance: once; len: 15; v_gene: TRBV7-9; CDR3nt: TGTGCCAGCAGCTTAGCGCGTTGGGGGGCCTACGAGCAGTACTTC; CDR3aa: CASSLARWGAYEQYF
d_gene: -; j_gene: TRBJ1-3; abundance: -; len: 13; v_gene: TRBV6-5; CDR3nt: TGTGCCAGCACCAAGAGAACTGGAAACACCATATATTTT; CDR3aa: CASTKRTGNTIYF